This section outlines one T cell receptor (beta chain) sequence together with its context. Its antigen is unidentified. V lost 6 bases to trimming and J lost 1 base, with 11 bases between them. This CDR3 spans 14 amino acids. Germline V gene data show CDR1 as MGHDK and CDR2 as SYGVNS. The sample belongs to a study of T cell repertoires in cytomegalovirus infection. TCRdb reanalysed the reads using MiXCR and keeps one entry per CDR3 protein. The table shows roughly 320,000 distinct CDR3 sequences, with 8% to 9.5% occurring only once. Study conclusions and caveats: Carriers of CMV plus the relevant HLA were identified by cumulative public TCR beta family frequency. In two of eight donors, the top clonotype was HLA-C-restricted CMV-specific.

The chain carries TRBV25-1 and TRBJ2-3, with D maybe TRBD2 (5 bases). The source is a human donor in good health (CMV status not recorded). Some clones in this sample may be carry-over from other donors' samples. Sequenced input: PBMCs. The CDR3 is CASRGVMGTDTQYF. For the CDR3, the DNA is TGTGCCAGCAGGGGAGTGATGGGCACAGATACGCAGTATTTT.